The next 29 T cell receptor beta chains were all read from a single sample in a study of radiation and T cells in renal cell carcinoma. Sample time point: baseline pretreatment blood. Treatment here: 15 Gy SBRT to primary tumor, nephrectomy 4 weeks later. The repertoire was sequenced with immunoSEQ multiplex PCR; TCRdb's copy has only in-frame clones and lacks some. The table lists 150,000 or so clones, more than 70% of them singletons. The source was blood, collected from a patient whose treatment included radiotherapy and nephrectomy. The source of these receptors is a woman aged 50 to 60 with renal cell carcinoma.

V gene TRBV28 combines with J gene TRBJ2-5; D call uncertain. The V end lost 5 bases, the J end lost 1 base, and 8 bases lay between the germline ends. CDR1 is MDHEN, CDR2 SYDVKM, per germline. The CDR3 loop spans 13 amino acids. The CDR3 reads CASSKGFQETQYF. CDR3 coding DNA: TGTGCCAGCAGTAAGGGTTTCCAAGAGACCCAGTACTTC.

V and J are TRBV15 and TRBJ1-1; tentative D call: TRBD1 (5 bases). The CDR3 loop spans 15 amino acids. Trimming cost V 0 bases and J 1 base, with 9 bases left between them. Germline CDR1 is LNHNV and CDR2 is YYDKDF (reference sequence). The CDR3, as DNA: TGTGCCACCAGCAGAGAGGGGGTTGGGAACACTGAAGCTTTCTTT. Its protein product is CATSREGVGNTEAFF.

This rearrangement joins TRBV7-8 to TRBJ2-1; TRBD2 matches at 11 bases. The CDR3 extends over 16 amino acids. Germline values: CDR1 SGHVS, CDR2 FQNEAQ. J was trimmed by 2 bases and V by 5 bases; bases with no gene match: 5. The CDR3 DNA sequence: TGTGCCAGCAGCCCTCGACTAGCGGGGCCCTACAATGAGCAGTTCTTC. Protein: CASSPRLAGPYNEQFF.

J is TRBJ1-6 and V is TRBV4-3; D unresolved. V dropped 8 bases and J dropped 5 bases, with 13 bases sitting between them. The CDR3 is 14 amino acids. Germline V gene lookup returns CDR1 LGHNA and CDR2 YSLEER. This CDR3 reads CASRPGRNNSPLHF. CDR3 sequence (DNA): TGCGCCAGCCGACCGGGTCGAAATAATTCACCCCTCCACTTT.

The J gene is TRBJ2-6, the V gene TRBV4-2; 7 bases line up with TRBD1. The germline gives CDR1 LGHNA, CDR2 YNFKEQ. The J segment lost 2 bases and the V segment lost 6 bases, leaving 4 bases of the junction unmatched. The CDR3 extends over 15 amino acids. The CDR3 sequence: CASSPTGTGANVLTF. CDR3 nucleotides: TGTGCCAGCAGTCCGACAGGGACTGGGGCCAACGTCCTGACTTTC.

The chain carries TRBV11-3 and TRBJ2-2; D possibly corresponds to TRBD2 (7 bases). Per germline, CDR1 SGHNT and CDR2 YENEEA. This CDR3 comprises 16 residues. Trimming removed 4 bases from V and 4 bases from J, with 16 bases in between. Here the CDR3 reads CASSYGRGRRTGELFF. The CDR3 DNA follows: TGTGCCAGCAGCTATGGGAGGGGGAGGCGCACCGGGGAGCTGTTTTTT.

This chain links TRBV19 with TRBJ2-6, with a possible D match to TRBD1 (6 bases). The CDR3 extends over 16 amino acids. The ends were cut back, 1 base at V and 5 bases at J, with 12 bases in the middle. The germline gives CDR1 LNHDA, CDR2 SQIVND (reference sequence). The CDR3 spells CASSIGGLYRANVLTF. The CDR3 coding sequence is TGTGCCAGTAGTATAGGGGGGCTCTATAGGGCCAACGTCCTGACTTTC.

The chain carries TRBV19 and TRBJ1-1; D is unclear. Trimming stripped 4 bases from V and 2 bases from J, with 8 bases between. Germline V gene lookup returns CDR1 LNHDA and CDR2 SQIVND (reference sequence). The CDR3 runs 13 residues. This chain's CDR3 is CASSSTLNTEAFF. In DNA, the CDR3 is TGTGCCAGTAGTAGTACTCTAAACACTGAAGCTTTCTTT.

The V call is TRBV12-5, the J call TRBJ2-5; the D is unclear. Germline CDR1 and CDR2: LGHNT and FRNRAP. V lost 2 bases to trimming and J lost 0 bases, with 7 bases between them. The CDR3 has 14 residues. CDR3 coding DNA: TGTGCTAGTGGTTTGCATCCGTACCAAGAGACCCAGTACTTC. Amino acids: CASGLHPYQETQYF.

This chain links TRBV15 with TRBJ2-7; D is unresolved. CDR1 is LNHNV, CDR2 YYDKDF, per germline (reference sequence). The CDR3 has 15 amino acids. V dropped 0 bases and J dropped 0 bases, with 9 bases sitting between them. The CDR3 DNA sequence: TGTGCCACCAGCAGAGATCGGGCCAGCTCCTACGAGCAGTACTTC. Protein product: CATSRDRASSYEQYF.

The V and J genes are TRBV5-1 and TRBJ1-1, with D maybe TRBD1 (5 bases). Trimming took off 4 bases at V and 6 bases at J, with 16 bases between the two ends. The germline gives CDR1 SGHRS, CDR2 YFSETQ. The CDR3 runs 14 residues. The CDR3 region has the DNA TGCGCCAGCAGCGGCATGCAGGGTATCCCTGAAGCTTTCTTT. Its protein product is CASSGMQGIPEAFF.

V gene TRBV7-9 combines with J gene TRBJ2-1; TRBD2 is a possible D gene (6 bases). The CDR3 runs 14 residues. Germline CDR1 is SEHNR and CDR2 is FQNEAQ (reference sequence). Trimming removed 8 bases from V and 5 bases from J, with 16 bases in between. CDR3 sequence (DNA): TGTGCCAGCCCCCCGGCGGAGGGAGACAATGAGCAGTTCTTC. Amino acid sequence: CASPPAEGDNEQFF.

This clone was observed once. The chain uses TRBV19 and TRBJ1-2; TRBD1 agrees at 7 bases. Germline CDR1 LNHDA, CDR2 SQIVND (reference sequence). The ends lost 9 bases at V and 3 bases at J; junction bases unmatched: 10. CDR3 size: 14 residues. DNA of the CDR3: TGTGCCAGCTCTAAAGACAGGGTCGACTATGGCTACACCTTC. It is translated as CASSKDRVDYGYTF.

This clone has a single count. The chain uses TRBV6-1 and TRBJ1-1; D is uncertain. Germline V gene sequence: CDR1 MNHNS, CDR2 SASEGT. With 5 bases removed from V and 1 base from J, the gap between germline ends came to 8 bases. The CDR3 is 13 amino acids. The CDR3 region is CASSLSENTEAFF. For the CDR3, the DNA is TGTGCCAGCAGTCTTAGTGAGAACACTGAAGCTTTCTTT.

The chain employs TRBV4-3 and TRBJ2-6; D unresolved. V lost 0 bases, J lost 4 bases, and 10 bases lay in between. This CDR3 is built from 16 residues. Germline-derived CDR1 and CDR2 are LGHNA and YSLEER. CDR3 region: CASSQETVGGANVLTF. The CDR3 nucleotides are TGCGCCAGCAGCCAAGAAACTGTAGGCGGGGCCAACGTCCTGACTTTC.

V usage is TRBV6-5 and J usage is TRBJ2-1; no clear D gene. The CDR3 is 14 residues long. Germline V lookup: CDR1 MNHEY, CDR2 SVGAGI. V lost 4 bases, J lost 8 bases, and 15 bases lay in between. The CDR3 DNA reads as TGTGCCAGCAGTTCCCGGGCCAGGAGAGATGAGCAGTTCTTC. This gives the protein CASSSRARRDEQFF.

This sequence joins TRBV10-3 and TRBJ2-7; maybe TRBD1 (5 bases). The germline CDR1 and CDR2 sequences are ENHRY and SYGVKD. The CDR3 has 11 residues. Trimming left V 6 bases short and J 3 bases short, with 6 bases between. The CDR3 sequence is CAIRDSYEQYF. In DNA, the CDR3 is TGTGCCATCAGAGACAGCTACGAGCAGTACTTC.

V gene TRBV5-4 combines with J gene TRBJ2-7; 10 nucleotides match TRBD2. The CDR3 loop spans 17 amino acids. Germline V gives CDR1 SGHNT, CDR2 YYREEE (reference sequence). V was clipped by 0 bases and J by 0 bases; unmatched bases: 6. CDR3 protein: CASSLGLAGGLSYEQYF. DNA of the CDR3: TGTGCCAGCAGCTTGGGCTTAGCGGGGGGACTCTCCTACGAGCAGTACTTC.

The chain combines TRBV6-4 with TRBJ2-3; either TRBD1 or TRBD2 may fit D (7 bases each). The CDR3 is made up of 15 amino acids. Germline V gene data show CDR1 as MRHNA and CDR2 as SNTAGT. Trimming cost V 3 bases and J 0 bases, with 10 bases left between them. The CDR3: CASSEQGGSTDTQYF. In DNA form, the CDR3 reads TGTGCCAGCAGTGAGCAGGGGGGGAGCACAGATACGCAGTATTTT.

The rearrangement uses TRBV30 and TRBJ2-6; D may be TRBD2 (6 bases). Trimming shortened V by 1 base and J by 6 bases, and 10 bases separated the two germline ends. CDR3 length equals 14 residues. CDR1 is GTSNPN and CDR2 is SVGIG in the germline V gene (reference sequence). CDR3 amino acids: CAWSASGSANVLTF. As DNA, the CDR3 is TGTGCCTGGAGTGCCAGCGGGTCGGCCAACGTCCTGACTTTC.

This chain uses TRBV5-4 with TRBJ1-2; 10 positions match TRBD1. Trimming took 6 bases from V and 6 from J; bases not matched to a gene: 5. This CDR3 spans 13 amino acids. Germline V gene sequence: CDR1 SGHNT, CDR2 YYREEE (reference sequence). CDR3 in DNA: TGTGCCAGCACCCTGACAGGGGGCGATGGCTACACCTTC. This gives the protein CASTLTGGDGYTF.

The chain uses TRBV5-6 and TRBJ2-3, with D hard to call. V was shortened by 0 bases and J by 1 base, with 18 bases between the two germline ends. This CDR3 has 18 amino acids. The germline gives CDR1 SGHDT, CDR2 YYEEEE. The DNA for the CDR3 is TGTGCCAGCAGCTTGGCCATGGCAGGAAGGGCGGGCACAGATACGCAGTATTTT. Protein product: CASSLAMAGRAGTDTQYF.

The rearrangement links TRBV7-3 to TRBJ1-6; no reliable D call. CDR1 is SGHTA and CDR2 is FQGTGA in the germline V gene. The CDR3 runs to 14 residues. Trimming cost V 0 bases and J 11 bases, with 11 bases left between them. CDR3 region: CASSLTNNGAPLHF. CDR3 nucleotide sequence: TGTGCCAGCAGCTTAACGAATAACGGTGCACCCCTCCACTTT.

V usage is TRBV29-1 and J usage is TRBJ1-2; D is perhaps TRBD1 (6 bases). The CDR3 totals 13 residues. Trimming shortened V by 6 bases and J by 8 bases, and 19 bases separated the two germline ends. Germline CDR1 is SQVTM and CDR2 is ANQGSEA. For the CDR3, the DNA is TGCAGCGTAGTAACAGGGTATCAACACGGCTACACCTTC. It translates to CSVVTGYQHGYTF.

The rearrangement links TRBV25-1 to TRBJ2-6; the match to TRBD2 covers 10 bases. V lost 4 bases, J lost 4 bases, and 7 bases stayed unmatched. CDR1 is MGHDK and CDR2 is SYGVNS in the germline V gene. The CDR3 runs to 17 residues. This chain's CDR3 is CASSALAGGWGANVLTF. The CDR3, as DNA: TGTGCCAGCAGTGCGTTAGCGGGGGGTTGGGGGGCCAACGTCCTGACTTTC.

The rearrangement uses TRBV2 and TRBJ1-6; D not certain. Trimming cost V 4 bases and J 12 bases, with 13 bases left between them. The CDR3 consists of 13 residues. CDR1 SNHLY and CDR2 FYNNEI come from the germline V gene. The CDR3 DNA reads as TGTGCCAGCAGTGGTTTCGAGTCTCGACCCCTCCACTTT. This gives the protein CASSGFESRPLHF.

This rearrangement joins TRBV11-2 to TRBJ2-1; the match to TRBD2 covers 14 bases. The CDR3 length is 19 residues. Losses at the gene ends were 5 bases for V and 1 base for J; bases not matched to a gene: 10. Germline V gene data show CDR1 as SGHAT and CDR2 as FQNNGV. CDR3 coding DNA: TGTGCCAGCAGCCCCTGGACTAGCGGGGGGCGAAGATCCTACAATGAGCAGTTCTTC. It specifies CASSPWTSGGRRSYNEQFF.

The chain is built from TRBV7-3 and TRBJ1-6; 7 bases are shared with TRBD1. With V trimmed by 4 bases and J by 9 bases, 6 bases remained unmatched. CDR3 length equals 14 residues. From germline, CDR1 is SGHTA and CDR2 FQGTGA. DNA for the CDR3: TGTGCCAGCAGCTCGCAGGGGGTAGGTTCACCCCTCCACTTT. It encodes CASSSQGVGSPLHF.

This clone was observed a single time. V is TRBV7-2 and J is TRBJ2-2; 10 bases fit TRBD2. CDR3 length equals 16 residues. The junction had 5 bases not matched to a gene; V was cut back by 3 bases and J by 4 bases. From germline, CDR1 is SGHTA and CDR2 FQGNSA. CDR3 protein: CASSFGLAEVTGELFF. Here the CDR3 DNA reads TGTGCCAGCAGCTTCGGACTAGCGGAAGTCACCGGGGAGCTGTTTTTT.